The sample holds a few counts of the clone carrying this TCR beta chain. This sample is part of a study of blood T cell repertoires in COVID-19. In the original processing: Reference gene primer amplification gave nucleated cell count estimates. TCRdb's copy holds only in-frame clones and misses some; the assay was immunoSEQ multiplex PCR. V and J calls and clone size are copied from that table; D and trimming were computed from the DNA. The sample lists roughly 240,000 clones; 87% were seen once. Germline V lookup: CDR1 MNHEY, CDR2 SVGEGT. The J segment lost 4 bases and the V segment lost 4 bases, leaving 3 bases of the junction unmatched. The CDR3 is 15 residues long. Across over 20 US areas, participants ranged in age from about 18 to 100 years. Participants had their cohort set by participant-reported clinical history.

The sequencing input was PBMCs or T cells enriched from blood (not recorded which). The chain employs TRBV6-2 or TRBV6-3 and TRBJ2-3; 12 nucleotides match TRBD2. The TCR originated in a woman aged 30 to 39 with acute COVID-19. CDR3: CASSSTSGGADTQYF. As DNA, the CDR3 is TGTGCCAGCAGTTCGACTAGCGGGGGTGCAGATACGCAGTATTTT.